The rows below give T cell receptor beta chains drawn from one sample of a study of cytotoxic CD8 clonotypes in ibrutinib-treated CLL. Sequenced by immunoSEQ multiplex PCR; TCRdb stores in-frame clones only, minus some. The sample lists roughly 160,000 clones; about 84% were seen once. Sequencing was performed on PBMCs, taken after 24 months of ibrutinib treatment. These receptors all come from a human donor with chronic lymphocytic leukemia. Each CDR3 is given with its conserved first and last residue. D genes are given only for firm matches. Expanded clones get a size class; other rows say once, few or many, or leave the size out.

abundance,v_gene,j_gene,d_gene,CDR3aa,CDR3nt
.,TRBV27,TRBJ2-1,.,CASSPPGLREKKQFF,TGTGCCAGCAGCCCCCCTGGGTTGAGGGAGAAAAAGCAGTTCTTC
.,TRBV4-1,TRBJ1-1,TRBD1,CASSLTTGPVYPLNTEAFF,TGCGCCAGCAGCCTCACGACAGGGCCCGTTTACCCATTGAACACTGAAGCTTTCTTT
.,TRBV18,TRBJ2-7,.,CASSRDGRSDNEQYF,TGTGCCAGCTCACGGGACGGCAGATCCGACAACGAGCAGTACTTC
.,TRBV18,TRBJ2-1,.,CASSPPAGYRLNEQFF,TGTGCCAGCTCACCACCGGCAGGGTATCGTCTCAATGAGCAGTTCTTC
.,TRBV7-7,TRBJ2-7,.,CASSQTISTEQYF,TGTGCTAGCAGCCAAACTATTAGCACCGAGCAGTACTTC
.,TRBV27,TRBJ1-1,TRBD1,CASSFRMQGAADTEAFF,TGTGCCAGCAGTTTTCGGATGCAGGGGGCGGCGGACACTGAAGCTTTCTTT
.,TRBV4-1,TRBJ1-5,TRBD1,CASSHADRVGDQPQHF,TGCGCCAGCAGCCACGCTGACAGGGTCGGCGATCAGCCCCAGCATTTT
once,TRBV19,TRBJ2-1,TRBD1,CASRWSRGLNEQFF,TGTGCCAGTAGGTGGAGCAGGGGGCTTAATGAGCAGTTCTTC
.,TRBV15,TRBJ2-1,.,CATSRIGNEQFF,TGTGCCACCAGCAGAATCGGCAATGAGCAGTTCTTC
.,TRBV19,TRBJ1-1,.,CATQRQAVLNTEAFF,TGTGCCACTCAAAGACAGGCCGTGCTGAACACTGAAGCTTTCTTT
.,TRBV7-7,TRBJ2-3,.,CASSLDGITDTQYF,TGTGCTAGCAGCTTAGACGGAATCACAGATACGCAGTATTTT
.,TRBV10-3,TRBJ2-7,.,CAITSTGRDHEQYF,TGTGCCATCACCTCGACAGGTAGGGATCACGAGCAGTACTTC
once,TRBV7-9,TRBJ1-5,.,CASSGGQAHQPQHF,TGTGCCAGCAGTGGCGGGCAGGCCCATCAGCCCCAGCATTTT
.,TRBV29-1,TRBJ2-1,TRBD1,CSVERDRYNEQFF,TGCAGCGTTGAGAGGGACAGATACAATGAGCAGTTCTTC
.,TRBV30,TRBJ2-7,TRBD1,CAWSVLGGGSGSSYEQYF,TGTGCCTGGAGTGTATTAGGGGGCGGATCGGGAAGCTCCTACGAGCAGTACTTC
.,TRBV2,TRBJ1-2,.,CASSMVGYTF,TGTGCCAGCAGTATGGTTGGCTACACCTTC
.,TRBV9,TRBJ1-2,.,CASSGGARGTNYGYTF,TGTGCCAGCAGCGGAGGAGCGAGGGGGACTAACTATGGCTACACCTTC
.,TRBV28,TRBJ2-3,.,CASSLSSGSDTQYF,TGTGCCAGCAGTTTATCCTCGGGGTCAGATACGCAGTATTTT
.,TRBV18,TRBJ2-5,.,CASSPQQGRETQYF,TGTGCCAGCTCACCGCAGCAGGGGAGGGAGACCCAGTACTTC
.,TRBV7-9,TRBJ2-7,.,CASSLERWTYEQYF,TGTGCCAGCAGCTTGGAACGGTGGACCTACGAGCAGTACTTC
.,TRBV18,TRBJ1-2,.,CASSPDSNYGYTF,TGTGCCAGCTCACCGGACAGCAACTATGGCTACACCTTC
.,TRBV6-5,TRBJ1-6,.,CASSYQGYNSPLHF,TGTGCCAGCAGTTACCAGGGCTATAATTCACCCCTCCACTTT
.,TRBV6-5,TRBJ2-7,TRBD1,CASRPGTGSSYEQYF,TGTGCCAGCAGACCCGGGACAGGGAGTTCCTACGAGCAGTACTTC
.,TRBV19,TRBJ1-6,TRBD1,CASSSNDRGNSPLHF,TGTGCCAGTAGTTCGAACGACAGGGGCAATTCACCCCTCCACTTT